A selection of T cell receptor beta chains follows, all from one sample in a study of Graves' ophthalmopathy and Graves' hyperthyroidism. TCRdb reprocessed the multiplex PCR reads with MiXCR, giving one entry per CDR3 protein. The sample has under 800,000 distinct CDR3 sequences; 22% are singletons. Sequences were obtained from peripheral blood. The receptor source for this set is a woman aged 18-30 years with stable Graves' hyperthyroidism. Some clones in this sample may be carry-over from other donors' samples. Both conserved end residues are part of each CDR3. The order of the fields is D gene, J gene, clone size, V gene, CDR3 protein, CDR3 DNA. D genes are given only for firm matches. Clone size is shown for a subset of rows, as once, few, many or a class of expanded clone.

- | TRBJ1-2 | - | TRBV27 | CASSSRVERLYGYTF | TGTGCCAGCTCCTCCCGAGTAGAGAGACTGTATGGCTACACCTTC
TRBD2 | TRBJ2-7 | many | TRBV6-1 | CASTRDYSYEQYF | TGTGCCAGCACCCGGGACTATTCCTACGAGCAGTACTTC
- | TRBJ1-2 | many | TRBV20-1 | CSGMGYTF | TGCAGTGGAATGGGCTACACCTTC
- | TRBJ2-2 | many | TRBV30 | CAWSDEVSGSGELFF | TGTGCCTGGAGTGACGAAGTGTCGGGTTCCGGGGAGCTGTTTTTT
- | TRBJ2-7 | many | TRBV6-2/TRBV6-3 | CASSYIDQVGAEAGEQYF | TGTGCCAGCAGTTATATTGACCAGGTCGGGGCCGAAGCCGGCGAGCAGTACTTC
TRBD1 | TRBJ2-2 | many | TRBV19 | CASSSPGQGAVRGELFF | TGTGCCAGTAGTTCTCCCGGACAGGGGGCCGTTAGAGGGGAGCTGTTTTTT
- | TRBJ2-4 | many | TRBV11-2 | CASSKGEGNIQYF | TGTGCCAGCAGCAAGGGGGAGGGAAACATTCAGTACTTC
- | TRBJ1-2 | many | TRBV4-2 | CASSQDRDMLYGYTF | TGTGCCAGCAGCCAAGATAGGGATATGCTATATGGCTACACCTTC
- | TRBJ2-7 | - | TRBV28 | CASSFAKAQYF | TGTGCCAGCAGTTTCGCGAAGGCGCAGTACTTC
- | TRBJ1-2 | few | TRBV19 | CASSIDHWEPRYTF | TGTGCCAGTAGTATCGATCATTGGGAACCCCGCTACACCTTC
- | TRBJ1-1 | - | TRBV19 | CASSRRGHTEAFF | TGTGCCAGTAGTCGGCGTGGGCACACTGAAGCTTTCTTT